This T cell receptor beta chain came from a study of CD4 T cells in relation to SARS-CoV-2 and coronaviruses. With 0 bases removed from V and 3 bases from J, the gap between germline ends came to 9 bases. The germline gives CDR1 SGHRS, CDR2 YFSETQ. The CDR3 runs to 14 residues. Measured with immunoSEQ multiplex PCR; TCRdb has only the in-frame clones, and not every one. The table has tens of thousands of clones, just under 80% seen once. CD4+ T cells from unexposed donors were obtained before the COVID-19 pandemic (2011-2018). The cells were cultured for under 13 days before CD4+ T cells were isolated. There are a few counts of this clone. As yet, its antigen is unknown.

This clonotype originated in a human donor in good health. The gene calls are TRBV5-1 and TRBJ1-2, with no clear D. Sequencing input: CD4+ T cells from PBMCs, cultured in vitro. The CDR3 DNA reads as TGCGCCAGCAGCTTGGACAGTTCCGACTATGGCTACACCTTC. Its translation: CASSLDSSDYGYTF. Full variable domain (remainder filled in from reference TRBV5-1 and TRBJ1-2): KAGVTQTPRYLIKTRGQQVTLSCSPISGHRSVSWYQQTPGQGLQFLFEYFSETQRNKGNFPGRFSGRQFSNSRSEMNVSTLELGDSALYLCASSLDSSDYGYTFGSGTRLTVV.